This TCR beta chain is from a study of CD4 T cells in relation to SARS-CoV-2 and coronaviruses. Study as a whole: Two subjects were Hispanic; patients were fewer than ten males and a handful of females. The restricting HLA molecule for shared crossreactive spike epitopes was mapped. General study findings and limits: Pre-pandemic and post-infection samples never came from the same donor.

This clone showed up just a few times. Its antigen is still unknown. Measured with immunoSEQ multiplex PCR; TCRdb has only the in-frame clones, and not every one. Among around 41,000 clones listed, 75% to 90% were seen once. 10^5 naive or memory CD4+ cells were cultured with CEF peptides for about 10 days. The sequence derives from an adult with COVID-19. The sample consisted of naive CD4+ T cells from PBMCs, cultured in vitro. Noted subset: naive CD4+ T cells isolated by negative enrichment.

The CDR3 nucleotides are TGTGCCAGCAGCCCCTATAGTGGGCGAGAGACCCAGTACTTC. Protein: CASSPYSGRETQYF. The chain links TRBV7-9 to TRBJ2-5; no clear D. Germline-derived CDR1 and CDR2 are SEHNR and FQNEAQ (reference sequence). V lost 5 bases and J 4 bases, leaving 14 bases between the germline ends. The CDR3 is 14 amino acids.